This note documents a single TCR beta chain sequence. These data come from a study of blood T cell repertoires in COVID-19. The overall study: Both acute and convalescent COVID-19 samples were obtained from the United States, Italy and Spain.

Unmatched junction bases numbered 16, after V lost 8 bases and J lost 3 bases. Germline V gene lookup returns CDR1 GTSNPN and CDR2 SVGIG (reference sequence). CDR3 length equals 16 residues. The method was immunoSEQ multiplex PCR; TCRdb's version includes in-frame clones alone and lacks a portion of them. The table shows approximately 500,000 clones, with roughly 91% occurring only once. This sequence joins TRBV30 and TRBJ2-7, with 10 bases that match TRBD1. What was sequenced was peripheral blood. The clonotype originates from a woman aged 45-65 years with COVID-19, enrolled during active disease. The CDR3 DNA reads as TGTGCCGCGCATCGGACAGGGGGAAGTCCTCTCTACGAGCAGTACTTC. As protein: CAAHRTGGSPLYEQYF.